This T cell receptor beta chain was sequenced in a study of cytomegalovirus exposure and HLA in healthy donors. At the level of the study: A subsequent analysis stated that the roughly 130 validation repertoires were run on the same platform as the roughly 670 first-cohort repertoires.

Worth noting for this clone: Its antigen is as yet unknown.

The approximately 130-subject validation cohort, separate from the approximately 670-subject first cohort, included the donors. Data came from immunoSEQ multiplex PCR; TCRdb stores just in-frame clones and leaves some out. The table lists some 170,000 clones, around nine tenths of them singletons. General study results and limits: TCR clusters originating in the first cohort tended to co-occur in the approximately 130 validation repertoires, according to a later analysis. There were around 160 TCR beta chains listed as cytomegalovirus-associated.

Deletions cut 7 bases from V and 3 bases from J, with 19 bases between. Germline assignment: CDR1 SGHRS and CDR2 YFSETQ. The CDR3 covers 16 residues. J is TRBJ1-4 and V is TRBV5-1; D remains ambiguous. This TCR was recovered from a woman aged 25-40 years in good health and CMV-seronegative. The sample comprised PBMCs. CDR3 protein: CASSPPLEGANEKLFF. DNA for the CDR3: TGCGCCAGCTCCCCCCCACTTGAAGGAGCTAATGAAAAACTGTTTTTT.